Shown below are 10 T cell receptor beta chains from a single sample sequenced in a study of early T cells in non-severe SARS-CoV-2 infection (dated by TCRdb to the early 2020s). Library preparation was by 5' RACE. The reads were generated on a NextSeq 500. TCRdb handled the public reads itself, with Q25 trimming in fastp and clone calling in MiXCR, and kept productive beta chains. Rows matching on CDR3 protein sequence are summarized as one entry with the most common DNA and genes. This sample is represented by some 37,000 distinct CDR3 sequences; over 8.5% of them were singletons. 12% of the sample is in the top ten clones. The sample comprised whole blood. These receptors all stem from an adult who was a healthcare worker with PCR-confirmed SARS-CoV-2 infection or an uninfected control (not recorded which).

This clonotype came up many times. This CDR3 reads CASSRGSLAQADTQYF. CDR3 nucleotides: TGTGCCAGCAGCAGGGGCTCCTTAGCCCAGGCAGATACGCAGTATTTT. The chain is built from TRBV9 and TRBJ2-3; possibly TRBD1 for D (5 bases). CDR1 SGDLS and CDR2 YYNGEE come from the germline V gene. Deletions cut 4 bases from V and 4 bases from J, with 19 bases between. The CDR3 runs 16 residues.

This clonotype was picked up a small number of times. This chain connects TRBV20-1 to TRBJ2-5; possibly TRBD2 for D (6 bases). The CDR3 length is 14 residues. Germline CDR1 is DFQATT and CDR2 is SNEGSKA (reference sequence). Trimming took off 3 bases at V and 5 bases at J, with 16 bases between the two ends. The CDR3: CSARAGTAGETQYF. CDR3 in DNA: TGCAGTGCTAGGGCCGGGACTGCCGGGGAGACCCAGTACTTC.

Many counts were recorded for this clonotype. The chain links TRBV15 to TRBJ1-4; D unresolved. Germline V gene data show CDR1 as LNHNV and CDR2 as YYDKDF (reference sequence). Trimming took off 0 bases at V and 8 bases at J, with 4 bases between the two ends. The CDR3 extends over 12 amino acids. The CDR3 protein is CATSRDEEKLFF. CDR3 DNA sequence: TGTGCCACCAGCAGAGATGAGGAAAAACTGTTTTTT.

The chain links TRBV14 to TRBJ1-2; D might be TRBD1 (6 bases). Trimming shortened V by 4 bases and J by 4 bases, and 7 bases separated the two germline ends. This CDR3 comprises 12 residues. CDR1 is SGHDN, CDR2 FVKESK, per germline. CDR3 nucleotides: TGTGCCAGCAGCCGGACAGTCTATGGCTACACCTTC. Translated: CASSRTVYGYTF.

This clonotype was detected a few times. J is TRBJ2-7 and V is TRBV10-3, with D possibly TRBD1 on 5 matching bases. Germline V gene data show CDR1 as ENHRY and CDR2 as SYGVKD. The CDR3 runs 15 residues. V was cut by 3 bases and J by 1 base, with 13 bases left in between. CDR3 coding DNA: TGTGCCATCAGTGAAGGGGCATACACGTCCTACGAGCAGTACTTC. Its translation: CAISEGAYTSYEQYF.

This clonotype was seen at least ten times. CDR3 coding DNA: TGTGCCACCCGGAGGGGTCTAGCGAACACTGAAGCTTTCTTT. This encodes CATRRGLANTEAFF. The V call is TRBV10-3, the J call TRBJ1-1; TRBD1 might be the D (5 bases). V was pared by 10 bases and J by 1 base, with 16 bases between. CDR3 length equals 14 residues. Germline loops: CDR1 ENHRY, CDR2 SYGVKD.

This clonotype was found many times. The chain employs TRBV5-1 and TRBJ2-3; tentatively, D is TRBD1 (5 bases). Deletions cut 1 base from V and 0 bases from J, with 12 bases between. The CDR3 consists of 16 residues. Germline V gene lookup returns CDR1 SGHRS and CDR2 YFSETQ. DNA of the CDR3: TGCGCCAGCAGCTTGAGGGGCAATCCTAGCACAGATACGCAGTATTTT. Its translation is CASSLRGNPSTDTQYF. Supplemented by reference TRBV5-1 and TRBJ2-3, the full variable domain reads KAGVTQTPRYLIKTRGQQVTLSCSPISGHRSVSWYQQTPGQGLQFLFEYFSETQRNKGNFPGRFSGRQFSNSRSEMNVSTLELGDSALYLCASSLRGNPSTDTQYFGPGTRLTVL.

This sequence joins TRBV5-1 and TRBJ2-1; D assignment may be TRBD1 or TRBD2 (5 bases each). V lost 4 bases to trimming and J lost 6 bases, with 17 bases between them. The germline gives CDR1 SGHRS, CDR2 YFSETQ. This CDR3 comprises 15 residues. CDR3 protein: CASSIPLGARNEQFF. The CDR3 nucleotides are TGCGCCAGCAGCATACCACTAGGGGCCCGCAATGAGCAGTTCTTC.

CDR3 amino acids: CSARLVGNSNQPQHF. The CDR3 region has the DNA TGCAGTGCTAGATTAGTAGGAAATAGCAATCAGCCCCAGCATTTT. The V call is TRBV20-1, the J call TRBJ1-5; no clear D. CDR3 length: 15 amino acids. Germline V CDR1 and CDR2: DFQATT, SNEGSKA (reference sequence). Trimming pared 2 bases from V and 0 bases from J, leaving 11 bases between.

This clonotype appeared once. This chain uses TRBV28 with TRBJ1-4; a weak D match, TRBD1 (5 bases). V lost 11 bases and J lost 7, with 14 bases in between. Germline CDR1 MDHEN, CDR2 SYDVKM. This CDR3 spans 12 amino acids. This chain's CDR3 is CASTGVAEKLFF. The CDR3 DNA follows: TGTGCCTCCACAGGAGTGGCTGAAAAACTGTTTTTT.